Following are 30 T cell receptor beta chains from one sample sequenced in a study of T-cell memory formation after mild COVID-19. Each CDR3 protein gets one entry after TCRdb re-called the 5' RACE reads with MiXCR. The sample shows roughly 280,000 distinct CDR3 sequences, 15% to 20% of them seen only once. Sequenced: PBMCs or a T cell subset sorted from them (not recorded which). These receptors originate from a man aged 18-30 years who had mild COVID-19 (a few samples of this study predate the infection). Cell type and time point are not known.

J is TRBJ2-1 and V is TRBV7-3; the D gene is possibly TRBD2 (5 bases). The CDR3 sequence is 15 residues long. CDR1 and CDR2 (germline): SGHTA, FQGTGA. V lost 2 bases and J 3 bases, leaving 11 bases between the germline ends. The CDR3, as DNA: TGTGCCAGCAGCTTAGAGGGATTCCACTACAATGAGCAGTTCTTC. Translating gives CASSLEGFHYNEQFF.

The V and J genes are TRBV5-6 and TRBJ1-3, with unresolved D. Germline CDR1 and CDR2: SGHDT and YYEEEE. The CDR3 is 15 residues long. With 2 bases removed from V and 0 bases from J, the gap between germline ends came to 9 bases. The CDR3 nucleotides are TGTGCCAGCAGCTTAGCCCCGCTCTCTGGAAACACCATATATTTT. It is translated as CASSLAPLSGNTIYF.

There are a few counts of this clonotype. The chain joins TRBV19 to TRBJ2-3; 8 bases are shared with TRBD1. The germline CDR1 and CDR2 sequences are LNHDA and SQIVND (reference sequence). There are 15 residues in the CDR3. Trimming took 6 bases from V and 7 from J; bases not matched to a gene: 12. The CDR3 region has the DNA TGTGCCAGTAGAACCCCCCGGCAGGGGGCATATACGCAGTATTTT. It encodes CASRTPRQGAYTQYF.

The chain employs TRBV6-1 and TRBJ2-3; weak D call: TRBD2 (5 bases). This CDR3 region has 16 residues. Germline loops: CDR1 MNHNS, CDR2 SASEGT. The ends were cut back, 6 bases at V and 4 bases at J, with 20 bases in the middle. CDR3 DNA sequence: TGTGCCAGCAGCGAACCGGGCCCCACGGGGTCAGATACGCAGTATTTT. This gives the protein CASSEPGPTGSDTQYF.

The chain uses TRBV5-1 and TRBJ2-1, with D maybe TRBD2 (6 bases). Trimming stripped 1 base from V and 9 bases from J, with 20 bases between. Germline lookup yields CDR1 SGHRS and CDR2 YFSETQ. This CDR3 has 16 amino acids. CDR3 DNA sequence: TGCGCCAGCAGCTTGCGCGGCGGGGCCCTTAGGAGTGAGCAGTTCTTC. Translated, it gives CASSLRGGALRSEQFF.

The chain employs TRBV28 and TRBJ2-2, with D possibly being TRBD2 (5 bases). Germline V gene lookup returns CDR1 MDHEN and CDR2 SYDVKM. This CDR3 contains 16 residues. Trimming pared 3 bases from V and 6 bases from J, leaving 17 bases between. CDR3 residues: CASSLRSWFGAGELFF. The CDR3 DNA sequence: TGTGCCAGCAGTTTGCGGTCATGGTTCGGGGCCGGGGAGCTGTTTTTT.

This chain connects TRBV6-2 or TRBV6-3 to TRBJ2-3; 9 bases are shared with TRBD1. The length of the CDR3 is 15 residues. The V gene end was trimmed by 4 bases and the J gene end by 2 bases; junction bases not matched to a gene: 4. Per germline, CDR1 MNHEY and CDR2 SVGEGT. The CDR3: CASSWTGAFTDTQYF. CDR3 in DNA: TGTGCCAGCAGTTGGACAGGGGCGTTCACAGATACGCAGTATTTT.

This clonotype showed up many times. V gene TRBV4-1 combines with J gene TRBJ2-1; 7 positions match TRBD1. With V trimmed by 1 base and J by 0 bases, 9 bases remained unmatched. The CDR3 covers 18 residues. Germline assignment: CDR1 MGHRA and CDR2 YSYEKL. In DNA form, the CDR3 reads TGCGCCAGCAGCCAAGGACAGGGCGAATGGGACTCCTACAATGAGCAGTTCTTC. It encodes CASSQGQGEWDSYNEQFF.

This clonotype was observed a few times. The V gene is TRBV6-2 or TRBV6-3, the J gene TRBJ2-7; possible D gene TRBD2, 5 bases. V dropped 6 bases and J dropped 3 bases, with 9 bases sitting between them. Per the germline V gene, CDR1 is MNHEY and CDR2 is SVGEGT. The CDR3 extends over 12 amino acids. The CDR3 nucleotides are TGTGCCAGCAGGCCGGCGGGCTACGAGCAGTACTTC. This translates into CASRPAGYEQYF.

V and J are TRBV10-3 and TRBJ1-1; 10 nucleotides agree with TRBD1. The germline CDR1 and CDR2 sequences are ENHRY and SYGVKD. Losses at the gene ends were 6 bases for V and 4 bases for J; bases not matched to a gene: 5. The CDR3 has 14 residues. The CDR3 reads CAIRGQGGSTEAFF. CDR3 sequence (DNA): TGTGCCATCAGAGGACAGGGGGGGTCCACTGAAGCTTTCTTT.

The CDR3 nucleotides are TGTGCCAGCAGTCGAGATCACCAAGGGAAACTGTTTTTT. Its translation: CASSRDHQGKLFF. This chain connects TRBV2 to TRBJ1-4, with D uncertain. V was cut by 5 bases and J by 11 bases, with 15 bases left in between. The CDR3 sequence is 13 residues long. CDR1 is SNHLY, CDR2 FYNNEI, per germline.

This clonotype turned up a few times. The chain recombines TRBV5-1 with TRBJ1-5; D not certain. The germline V gene encodes CDR1 SGHRS and CDR2 YFSETQ. The ends were cut back, 0 bases at V and 0 bases at J, with 7 bases in the middle. The CDR3 extends over 15 amino acids. The CDR3 region is CASSLAVYSNQPQHF. DNA for the CDR3: TGCGCCAGCAGCTTGGCCGTTTATAGCAATCAGCCCCAGCATTTT. Full variable domain (remainder filled in from reference TRBV5-1 and TRBJ1-5): KAGVTQTPRYLIKTRGQQVTLSCSPISGHRSVSWYQQTPGQGLQFLFEYFSETQRNKGNFPGRFSGRQFSNSRSEMNVSTLELGDSALYLCASSLAVYSNQPQHFGDGTRLSIL.

The chain joins TRBV7-8 to TRBJ1-1; D is possibly TRBD1 (6 bases). Germline V gene sequence: CDR1 SGHVS, CDR2 FQNEAQ. Trimming left V 1 base short and J 6 bases short, with 12 bases between. The CDR3 loop spans 14 amino acids. CDR3: CASSLGRRGPEAFF. For the CDR3, the DNA is TGTGCCAGCAGCTTAGGACGCCGGGGGCCTGAAGCTTTCTTT.

There are many counts of this clonotype. V and J are TRBV5-1 and TRBJ2-3; D gene unclear. V lost 0 bases to trimming and J lost 0 bases, with 8 bases between them. The CDR3 is 15 residues long. Per the germline V gene, CDR1 is SGHRS and CDR2 is YFSETQ. The CDR3, as DNA: TGCGCCAGCAGCTTGGGCCCAACTAGCACAGATACGCAGTATTTT. This translates into CASSLGPTSTDTQYF.

This chain connects TRBV14 to TRBJ1-4; 9 bases agree with TRBD1. The CDR3 is made up of 15 amino acids. Germline assignment: CDR1 SGHDN and CDR2 FVKESK. J gave up 3 bases and V 4 bases, and 3 bases lay outside the gene matches. The CDR3 sequence: CASSLTGGANEKLFF. CDR3 in DNA: TGTGCCAGCAGCCTTACAGGGGGCGCTAATGAAAAACTGTTTTTT.

This clonotype was observed a handful of times. This chain joins TRBV15 and TRBJ2-7, with D maybe TRBD1 (5 bases). The CDR3 loop spans 16 amino acids. With 0 bases removed from V and 1 base from J, the gap between germline ends came to 13 bases. CDR1 and CDR2 from the germline V gene are LNHNV and YYDKDF (reference sequence). In DNA, the CDR3 is TGTGCCACCAGCAGAGATCAAAGGGGTTATTCCTACGAGCAGTACTTC. Amino acid sequence: CATSRDQRGYSYEQYF.

This clonotype was seen a handful of times. The V call is TRBV7-8, the J call TRBJ2-1; TRBD2 agrees at 9 bases. CDR1 is SGHVS and CDR2 is FQNEAQ in the germline V gene. Trimming took 3 bases from V and 8 from J; bases not matched to a gene: 5. This CDR3 spans 14 amino acids. As DNA, the CDR3 is TGTGCCAGCAGCTTTACGAGCGGGGGGTATGAGCAGTTCTTC. It yields the protein CASSFTSGGYEQFF.

The rearrangement uses TRBV7-2 and TRBJ1-4; TRBD1 matches 8 bases. This CDR3 comprises 15 residues. V lost 2 bases to trimming and J lost 4 bases; unmatched junction nucleotides: 3. Germline CDR1 SGHTA, CDR2 FQGNSA. The CDR3, as DNA: TGTGCCAGCAGCTTACCGACAGGGGATAATGAAAAACTGTTTTTT. Translated, it gives CASSLPTGDNEKLFF.

The sample holds a few counts of this clonotype. This sequence joins TRBV6-6 and TRBJ1-1; 10 bases match TRBD1. J lost 7 bases, V lost 2 bases, and 10 bases had no gene match. This CDR3 region has 16 residues. Per the germline V gene, CDR1 is MNHNY and CDR2 is SVGAGI (reference sequence). The CDR3: CASSYNPGTGDYEAFF. CDR3 coding DNA: TGTGCCAGCAGTTACAATCCCGGGACAGGGGATTATGAAGCTTTCTTT.

The chain has TRBV4-3 and TRBJ1-4; D is perhaps TRBD1 (5 bases). The CDR3 consists of 17 residues. The germline V gene has CDR1 LGHNA and CDR2 YSLEER. Trimming pared 4 bases from V and 3 bases from J, leaving 18 bases between. CDR3 bases: TGCGCCAGCAGCCGCACGGCCGAGGGACGACCTAATGAAAAACTGTTTTTT. It specifies CASSRTAEGRPNEKLFF.

This clonotype was seen more than once but under ten times. The chain joins TRBV9 to TRBJ1-1; a weak D match, TRBD1 (5 bases). CDR1 SGDLS and CDR2 YYNGEE come from the germline V gene. The CDR3 loop spans 14 amino acids. V shed 3 bases and J shed 1 base, with 10 bases lying between them. Here the CDR3 reads CASSERGTNTEAFF. CDR3 sequence (DNA): TGTGCCAGCAGCGAACGGGGGACGAACACTGAAGCTTTCTTT. The full variable domain, in which reference TRBV9 and TRBJ1-1 provide the parts outside the CDR3, is DSGVTQTPKHLITATGQRVTLRCSPRSGDLSVYWYQQSLDQGLQFLIQYYNGEERAKGNILERFSAQQFPDLHSELNLSSLELGDSALYFCASSERGTNTEAFFGQGTRLTVV.

The table lists this clonotype with many counts. The rearrangement links TRBV5-1 to TRBJ1-1; no firm D call. The length of the CDR3 is 15 residues. Trimming shortened V by 3 bases and J by 4 bases, and 16 bases separated the two germline ends. CDR1 and CDR2 from the germline V gene are SGHRS and YFSETQ. The CDR3 sequence is CASSYFGEVGTEAFF. CDR3 nucleotide sequence: TGCGCCAGCAGCTATTTCGGGGAGGTGGGCACTGAAGCTTTCTTT.

This clonotype has more than one count but fewer than ten. This chain uses TRBV5-1 with TRBJ2-3; TRBD2 matches 9 bases. The length of the CDR3 is 16 residues. CDR1 and CDR2 from the germline V gene are SGHRS and YFSETQ. J lost 5 bases, V lost 4 bases, and 11 bases had no gene match. CDR3 sequence reads: CASSIMGSGGEDTQYF. DNA of the CDR3: TGCGCCAGCAGCATAATGGGTAGCGGGGGAGAAGATACGCAGTATTTT.

The CDR3 nucleotides read TGTGCCAGCAGCACTACACTCTCCGGAGGGGAGACCCAGTACTTC. Translation gives CASSTTLSGGETQYF. The chain joins TRBV3-1 to TRBJ2-5; possibly TRBD2 for D (6 bases). The CDR3 is 15 residues long. Germline-derived CDR1 and CDR2 are LGHDT and YNNKEL (reference sequence). V was shortened by 5 bases and J by 5 bases, with 18 bases between the two germline ends.

This clonotype was found a few times. The V gene is TRBV5-1, the J gene TRBJ1-2, with 8 bases that match TRBD1. V was clipped by 4 bases and J by 7 bases; unmatched bases: 6. The CDR3 is 13 amino acids. Germline CDR1 and CDR2: SGHRS and YFSETQ. For the CDR3, the DNA is TGCGCCAGCAGCCGGGGACAGGATTTTGGCTACACCTTC. Amino acid sequence: CASSRGQDFGYTF.

This chain uses TRBV5-1 with TRBJ2-5; TRBD1 is a possible D gene (6 bases). With 0 bases removed from V and 5 bases from J, the gap between germline ends came to 11 bases. The CDR3 length is 14 residues. The V gene's germline CDR1 is SGHRS and CDR2 YFSETQ. The CDR3 DNA follows: TGCGCCAGCAGCTTGGCCGAGGGGGTGGAGACCCAGTACTTC. It codes for CASSLAEGVETQYF.

This clonotype was counted a few times. V gene TRBV4-3 combines with J gene TRBJ1-1; D gene uncertain. Trimming took off 4 bases at V and 6 bases at J, with 21 bases between the two ends. Germline V CDR1 and CDR2: LGHNA, YSLEER. The CDR3 is 16 residues long. The CDR3 bases are TGCGCCAGCAGCCTTCTCGGGAGTGGGGTTAACGCTGAAGCTTTCTTT. Residues: CASSLLGSGVNAEAFF.

This chain uses TRBV5-1 with TRBJ2-3; 7 bases fit TRBD1. There are 13 residues in the CDR3. J gave up 5 bases and V 5 bases, and 5 bases lay outside the gene matches. Germline assignment: CDR1 SGHRS and CDR2 YFSETQ. The CDR3 DNA reads as TGCGCCAGCAGAGAGGGGGCAGGAGATACGCAGTATTTT. It encodes CASREGAGDTQYF.

The J gene is TRBJ1-1, the V gene TRBV18; TRBD1 matches at 8 bases. Per the germline V gene, CDR1 is KGHSH and CDR2 is LQKENI. The CDR3 covers 17 residues. The trim removed 3 bases at V and 4 bases at J, leaving 13 bases unmatched. CDR3 amino acids: CASSPTLTGEGSTEAFF. The CDR3 region has the DNA TGTGCCAGCTCACCGACTCTGACAGGGGAGGGTAGCACTGAAGCTTTCTTT.

J is TRBJ2-7 and V is TRBV21-1; the table names TRBD1, a call not compared with the DNA. TRBV21-1 constitutes a pseudogene. The CDR3 extends over 12 amino acids. The CDR3 DNA is TGTGCCAGCGGGGGGACCGAAAACGAGCAGTACGTC. It is translated as CASGGTENEQYV.